Detailed here is one T cell receptor (beta chain). Germline-derived CDR1 and CDR2 are SNHLY and FYNNEI. V was trimmed by 8 bases and J by 8 bases, leaving 11 bases between them. The CDR3 is 11 amino acids. This specimen comes from a study of shared clonotypes between healthy human individuals. Genomic DNA of unsorted samples came from 85 million to 95 million PBMCs. Running of the assay took place at deep level. Produced via immunoSEQ multiplex PCR; TCRdb's table is partial and in-frame only. The profile shows 400,000 to 600,000 clones, about 79% of them singletons. The sequence derives from a middle-aged woman in good health. Some clones in this sample may be carry-over from other donors' samples. The specimen was PBMCs. This rearrangement joins TRBV2 to TRBJ2-3; either TRBD1 or TRBD2 may fit D (6 bases each). The CDR3 loop is CASLWGATQYF. CDR3 coding DNA: TGTGCCAGCCTCTGGGGGGCTACGCAGTATTTT. Drawing the rest from reference TRBV2 and TRBJ2-3, the complete variable domain is EPEVTQTPSHQVTQMGQEVILRCVPISNHLYFYWYRQILGQKVEFLVSFYNNEISEKSEIFDDQFSVERPDGSNFTLKIRSTKLEDSAMYFCASLWGATQYFGPGTRLTVL.